The 5 T cell receptor beta chains in this list originate from one sample, sequenced in a study of blood T cell repertoires in COVID-19. Here immunoSEQ multiplex PCR was the method, and the copy in TCRdb shows in-frame clones only, minus some. The sample has about 200,000 clones; roughly 80% are singletons. The sequenced sample consisted of peripheral blood. The receptors stem from a man in his sixties with COVID-19, enrolled during active disease.

The chain uses TRBV19 and TRBJ2-6; D gene unclear. Germline V gives CDR1 LNHDA, CDR2 SQIVND (reference sequence). CDR3 size: 13 residues. Between the trimmed V and J ends, which lost 5 bases and 2 bases, there was a span of 4 bases. The CDR3 is CASSPTGANVLTF. CDR3 DNA sequence: TGTGCCAGTAGTCCCACTGGGGCCAACGTCCTGACTTTC.

The rearrangement links TRBV7-2 to TRBJ2-4; D might be TRBD1 (6 bases). The CDR3 extends over 15 amino acids. Trimming took 5 bases from V and 3 from J, leaving 14 bases between them. CDR1 is SGHTA, CDR2 FQGNSA, per germline. The CDR3 DNA reads TGTGCCAGCAGCACCCAACAGGGTGTCAAAAACATTCAGTACTTC. Amino acids: CASSTQQGVKNIQYF.

The chain joins TRBV30 to TRBJ1-2; TRBD1 matches at 8 bases. The trim removed 0 bases at V and 8 bases at J, leaving 8 bases unmatched. CDR1 is GTSNPN, CDR2 SVGIG, per germline (reference sequence). This CDR3 has 14 residues. In nucleotides, the CDR3 is TGTGCCTGGAGTGTACAACAGGGGGTAGGGGGCTACACCTTC. It encodes CAWSVQQGVGGYTF.

The chain is built from TRBV6-2 or TRBV6-3 and TRBJ1-1; 9 bases fit TRBD1. V lost 4 bases and J lost 5; bases outside the gene matches: 8. This CDR3 has 15 amino acids. Germline V gene lookup returns CDR1 MNHEY and CDR2 SVGEGT. CDR3 region: CASSSGQGRGTEAFF. CDR3 nucleotides: TGTGCCAGCAGTTCGGGACAGGGAAGGGGGACTGAAGCTTTCTTT.

CDR3 sequence reads: CASSQESGERAKNIQYF. Written as DNA, the CDR3 is TGCGCCAGCAGCCAAGAATCCGGGGAACGAGCCAAAAACATTCAGTACTTC. The chain is built from TRBV4-1 and TRBJ2-4; possible D gene TRBD2, 5 bases. The germline V gene encodes CDR1 MGHRA and CDR2 YSYEKL. The CDR3 loop spans 17 amino acids. V dropped 0 bases and J dropped 0 bases, with 12 bases sitting between them.